Each of the 27 T cell receptor beta chains below was sequenced from the same sample in a study of cytomegalovirus exposure and HLA in healthy donors. The PCR was carried out with 60 Vbeta primers and 13 Jbeta primers. Using immunoSEQ multiplex PCR, the repertoire was profiled, and TCRdb retains in-frame clones only, with some absent. This sample has fewer than 150,000 clones, with approximately 61% found just once. The sequencing sample was made of PBMCs. The receptors stem from a human donor in good health.

This clone was recorded a few times. This rearrangement joins TRBV19 to TRBJ1-1; 10 positions match TRBD1. The CDR3 is 14 residues long. CDR1 and CDR2 from the germline V gene are LNHDA and SQIVND (reference sequence). After removal of 6 bases from V and 5 bases from J, the junction contained 6 bases not matched to a gene. DNA of the CDR3: TGTGCCAGTAGAACGACAGGGGGCTCAACTGAAGCTTTCTTT. Protein: CASRTTGGSTEAFF. Full variable domain (missing parts from reference TRBV19 and TRBJ1-1): DGGITQSPKYLFRKEGQNVTLSCEQNLNHDAMYWYRQDPGQGLRLIYYSQIVNDFQKGDIAEGYSVSREKKESFPLTVTSAQKNPTAFYLCASRTTGGSTEAFFGQGTRLTVV.

V gene TRBV5-1 combines with J gene TRBJ2-7; tentative D call: TRBD2 (5 bases). Germline V CDR1 and CDR2: SGHRS, YFSETQ. This CDR3 region has 15 residues. V lost 6 bases, J lost 0 bases, and 16 bases lay in between. CDR3 in amino acids: CASKVWRATSYEQYF. The CDR3, as DNA: TGCGCCAGCAAGGTGTGGCGGGCGACCTCCTACGAGCAGTACTTC.

The V and J genes are TRBV18 and TRBJ2-7; perhaps TRBD2 as D (6 bases). The germline V and J ends were trimmed by 2 bases and 3 bases, with 8 bases remaining between them. The germline gives CDR1 KGHSH, CDR2 LQKENI. The CDR3 is 13 amino acids. The CDR3 reads CASSPVGGYEQYF. The CDR3 DNA is TGTGCCAGCTCACCAGTCGGGGGCTACGAGCAGTACTTC. Variable domain in full (rest from reference TRBV18 and TRBJ2-7): NAGVMQNPRHLVRRRGQEARLRCSPMKGHSHVYWYRQLPEEGLKFMVYLQKENIIDESGMPKERFSAEFPKEGPSILRIQQVVRGDSAAYFCASSPVGGYEQYFGPGTRLTVT.

The V and J genes are TRBV5-4 and TRBJ2-3; TRBD2 matches 7 bases. Germline values: CDR1 SGHNT, CDR2 YYREEE (reference sequence). The CDR3 sequence is 16 residues long. V shed 1 base, J shed 5 bases, and the junction held 10 bases outside the gene matches. The CDR3 spells CASSLSGESRKDTQYF. As DNA, the CDR3 is TGTGCCAGCAGCTTGAGCGGGGAATCAAGAAAAGATACGCAGTATTTT.

This chain joins TRBV28 and TRBJ1-1; D is ambiguous. From germline, CDR1 is MDHEN and CDR2 SYDVKM. V was shortened by 5 bases and J by 5 bases, with 15 bases between the two germline ends. The CDR3 consists of 14 residues. CDR3 residues: CASSTNAPGTEAFF. Written as DNA, the CDR3 is TGTGCCAGCAGTACCAATGCTCCGGGGACTGAAGCTTTCTTT.

The genes are TRBV7-9 and TRBJ2-7, with 13 bases aligning to TRBD2. Germline lookup yields CDR1 SEHNR and CDR2 FQNEAQ (reference sequence). Trimming removed 4 bases from V and 5 bases from J; junction bases left unmatched: 5. The CDR3 is 15 residues long. The CDR3 DNA reads TGTGCCAGCAGCTCGGGACTAGCGGGACGGGACGAGCAGTACTTC. It codes for CASSSGLAGRDEQYF.

In DNA, the CDR3 is TGTGCCAGCAGTTTACAGGGACACACGAATGAAAAACTGTTTTTT. It translates to CASSLQGHTNEKLFF. The chain couples TRBV28 to TRBJ1-4, with D perhaps TRBD1 (6 bases). The length of the CDR3 is 15 residues. V lost 2 bases and J 5 bases, leaving 12 bases between the germline ends. Germline V gene data show CDR1 as MDHEN and CDR2 as SYDVKM.

The CDR3 DNA reads as TGTGCCAGCAGCCAAGTTCTAGCGGGAGTCCTATGGTCCTACGAGCAGTACTTC. It yields the protein CASSQVLAGVLWSYEQYF. This chain uses TRBV14 with TRBJ2-7; 10 bases match TRBD2. The V segment lost 1 base and the J segment 1 base; nucleotides outside the gene matches: 10. Germline CDR1 reads SGHDN; CDR2 reads FVKESK. The CDR3 spans 18 residues. Variable domain in full (rest from reference TRBV14 and TRBJ2-7): EAGVTQFPSHSVIEKGQTVTLRCDPISGHDNLYWYRRVMGKEIKFLLHFVKESKQDESGMPNNRFLAERTGGTYSTLKVQPAELEDSGVYFCASSQVLAGVLWSYEQYFGPGTRLTVT.

This clone has just one count. The V and J genes are TRBV11-3 and TRBJ2-2; D is unresolved. Germline V lookup: CDR1 SGHNT, CDR2 YENEEA. The length of the CDR3 is 16 residues. V was pared by 2 bases and J by 0 bases, with 10 bases between. Written as DNA, the CDR3 is TGTGCCAGCAGCTTATTTTGGCTCACGAACACCGGGGAGCTGTTTTTT. It is translated as CASSLFWLTNTGELFF.

This clone was observed a handful of times. The chain has TRBV6-1 and TRBJ2-5; 12 nucleotides match TRBD2. The J call may be faulty, since TRBJ2-7 better matches the DNA end. Germline CDR1 and CDR2: MNHNS and SASEGT. The CDR3 consists of 13 residues. CDR3 sequence reads: CASRLAGAYEQYF. The CDR3 DNA is TGTGCCAGCCGACTAGCGGGAGCCTACGAGCAGTACTTC.

This chain links TRBV28 with TRBJ2-1, with TRBD1 as a possible D gene (6 bases). The germline V gene encodes CDR1 MDHEN and CDR2 SYDVKM. The CDR3 has 16 residues. Trimming cost V 3 bases and J 5 bases, with 17 bases left between them. CDR3 protein: CASSFHRGGTDNEQFF. CDR3 nucleotide sequence: TGTGCCAGCAGTTTCCACCGAGGGGGAACTGACAATGAGCAGTTCTTC.

The V call is TRBV6-5, the J call TRBJ2-7, with 7 bases fitting TRBD1. The CDR3 loop spans 16 amino acids. Germline CDR1 is MNHEY and CDR2 is SVGAGI. The J segment lost 3 bases and the V segment lost 0 bases, leaving 8 bases of the junction unmatched. The CDR3 sequence is CASSYSRFGTDYEQYF. For the CDR3, the DNA is TGTGCCAGCAGTTACTCGAGGTTCGGGACAGACTACGAGCAGTACTTC.

The chain recombines TRBV15 with TRBJ2-5; perhaps TRBD2 as D (6 bases). The CDR3 totals 17 residues. The V gene's germline CDR1 is LNHNV and CDR2 YYDKDF (reference sequence). The germline V and J ends were trimmed by 5 bases and 2 bases, with 21 bases remaining between them. The CDR3 nucleotides read TGTGCCACCAGCGACGGGGGAACTCCCGCCCCTCAAGAGACCCAGTACTTC. This translates into CATSDGGTPAPQETQYF.

This clone was counted only a few times. The chain carries TRBV19 and TRBJ1-5; 10 bases map to TRBD1. Trimming at V came to 5 bases and at J to 2 bases, leaving 3 bases not matched to a gene. CDR3 length equals 15 residues. Germline V gene data show CDR1 as LNHDA and CDR2 as SQIVND (reference sequence). The CDR3 sequence: CASSWTGGRNQPQHF. The CDR3 DNA follows: TGTGCCAGTAGTTGGACAGGGGGACGCAATCAGCCCCAGCATTTT.

The V gene is TRBV10-3, the J gene TRBJ2-1; TRBD2 aligns across 8 bases. Germline-derived CDR1 and CDR2 are ENHRY and SYGVKD. The V segment lost 6 bases and the J segment 7 bases; nucleotides outside the gene matches: 8. This CDR3 is 14 amino acids long. In nucleotides, the CDR3 is TGTGCCATCAGAGCCGGGACTAGAGGTAATGAGCAGTTCTTC. Protein: CAIRAGTRGNEQFF.

This clone was seen a few times. The chain combines TRBV9 with TRBJ2-7, with TRBD1 matching over 9 bases. V shed 3 bases, J shed 5 bases, and the junction held 6 bases outside the gene matches. CDR1 SGDLS and CDR2 YYNGEE come from the germline V gene. There are 14 residues in the CDR3. The CDR3 DNA sequence: TGTGCCAGCAGCGAGGGGACAGGGTCCGACGAGCAGTACTTC. Its translation: CASSEGTGSDEQYF.

The chain combines TRBV19 with TRBJ2-5, with 7 bases aligning to TRBD1. Germline CDR1 LNHDA, CDR2 SQIVND (reference sequence). Losses at the gene ends were 5 bases for V and 5 bases for J; bases not matched to a gene: 11. This CDR3 comprises 15 residues. The CDR3 nucleotides read TGTGCCAGTAGTCAAAAATGGGGCAGGGGGGAGACCCAGTACTTC. Its protein product is CASSQKWGRGETQYF.

The V and J genes are TRBV27 and TRBJ2-3, with TRBD2 as a possible D gene (6 bases). Trimming left V 2 bases short and J 9 bases short, with 12 bases between. CDR1 is MNHEY and CDR2 is SMNVEV in the germline V gene (reference sequence). The CDR3 spans 13 residues. CDR3 amino acids: CASSLESGWTQYF. In DNA form, the CDR3 reads TGTGCCAGCAGTTTAGAAAGCGGGTGGACGCAGTATTTT.

The rearrangement uses TRBV27 and TRBJ2-1; the match to TRBD2 covers 7 bases. Trimming took 4 bases from V and 3 from J; bases not matched to a gene: 6. Germline CDR1 reads MNHEY; CDR2 reads SMNVEV (reference sequence). This CDR3 region has 15 residues. In DNA, the CDR3 is TGTGCCAGCAGTTCCAGCGGGACGGACTACAATGAGCAGTTCTTC. It codes for CASSSSGTDYNEQFF.

Only one count was recorded for this clone. The V gene is TRBV5-4, the J gene TRBJ1-1, with 8 bases identical to TRBD1. V shed 3 bases and J 6 bases; nucleotides not matched to a gene: 1. The CDR3 spans 12 residues. Per the germline V gene, CDR1 is SGHNT and CDR2 is YYREEE (reference sequence). For the CDR3, the DNA is TGTGCCAGCAGCTCGGACAGGGCTGAAGCTTTCTTT. Amino acid sequence: CASSSDRAEAFF. The variable domain in full, completed from reference TRBV5-4 and TRBJ1-1, reads ETGVTQSPTHLIKTRGQQVTLRCSSQSGHNTVSWYQQALGQGPQFIFQYYREEENGRGNFPPRFSGLQFPNYSSELNVNALELDDSALYLCASSSDRAEAFFGQGTRLTVV.

The V call is TRBV29-1, the J call TRBJ1-1; 9 nucleotides match TRBD1. The germline gives CDR1 SQVTM, CDR2 ANQGSEA. The CDR3 is 17 amino acids. V lost 4 bases, J lost 6 bases, and 18 bases stayed unmatched. CDR3 residues: CSVVGGIYRGRSSEAFF. The CDR3 DNA follows: TGCAGCGTTGTAGGCGGGATTTACAGGGGGCGCAGCTCTGAAGCTTTCTTT.

The chain couples TRBV7-2 to TRBJ2-3, with 7 positions matching TRBD1. CDR3 length: 17 residues. Trimming took 1 base from V and 5 from J; bases not matched to a gene: 12. Germline-derived CDR1 and CDR2 are SGHTA and FQGNSA. CDR3 protein: CASSLVSGRAGGDTQYF. The DNA for the CDR3 is TGTGCCAGCAGCTTAGTGTCCGGGCGGGCAGGGGGAGATACGCAGTATTTT.

The rearrangement joins TRBV28 to TRBJ1-4; 10 nucleotides match TRBD1. V was clipped by 6 bases and J by 8 bases; unmatched bases: 12. CDR3 length: 16 amino acids. The germline gives CDR1 MDHEN, CDR2 SYDVKM. Written as DNA, the CDR3 is TGTGCCAGCAGCCCCACCCGGACAGGGGGGCAGGAAAAACTGTTTTTT. It codes for CASSPTRTGGQEKLFF.

This clone was seen a handful of times. The chain is built from TRBV28 and TRBJ2-1; possibly TRBD1 for D (6 bases). The V end was cut by 6 bases, the J end by 8 bases, with 23 bases between. The CDR3 totals 16 residues. The V gene's germline CDR1 is MDHEN and CDR2 SYDVKM. CDR3 DNA sequence: TGTGCCAGCAGCCAGGACAGAGTACCCCCCTGGGATGAGCAGTTCTTC. This gives the protein CASSQDRVPPWDEQFF.

The chain has TRBV10-3 and TRBJ2-7, with 10 bases aligning to TRBD1. CDR1 ENHRY and CDR2 SYGVKD come from the germline V gene. The CDR3 sequence is 15 residues long. J gave up 7 bases and V 5 bases, and 11 bases lay outside the gene matches. The CDR3 DNA sequence: TGTGCCATCAGTCAGGGACAGGGGACTTTCTCAGAGCAGTACTTC. Translating it yields CAISQGQGTFSEQYF.

CDR3 sequence: CASSRALAGGLVEQFF. CDR3 DNA: TGTGCCAGTAGTCGGGCACTAGCGGGAGGGTTAGTTGAGCAGTTCTTC. The rearrangement uses TRBV19 and TRBJ2-1; 13 bases fit TRBD2. The length of the CDR3 is 16 residues. V lost 5 bases, J lost 9 bases, and 10 bases stayed unmatched. Germline loops: CDR1 LNHDA, CDR2 SQIVND (reference sequence).

The chain joins TRBV7-3 to TRBJ2-7; unclear D gene. This CDR3 contains 13 residues. Germline CDR1 reads SGHTA; CDR2 reads FQGTGA. V was shortened by 5 bases and J by 2 bases, with 10 bases between the two germline ends. The CDR3 region has the DNA TGTGCCAGCAGCCGTGGGCAGACCTACGAGCAGTACTTC. This gives the protein CASSRGQTYEQYF.